The subject of this entry is one T cell receptor (beta chain). Its antigen is as yet unknown. Healthy and HIV-negative, the adult donors had no recent acute infections or vaccinations. The CDR3 is 15 residues long. Germline loops: CDR1 KGHSH, CDR2 LQKENI. V lost 4 bases, J lost 5 bases, and 2 bases stayed unmatched. In the sorted-subset replicate PCRs, 200 ng DNA, 29,000 or so T cell genomes, was used. The assay was immunoSEQ multiplex PCR, and TCRdb's table has in-frame clones only and misses some. The table records roughly 1,500,000 clones, approximately 98.5% of them present only once. These data are taken from a study of shared clonotypes between healthy human individuals. Whole-study findings and limits: How much donors shared clonotypes was expected to be affected by sequencing depth.

The J gene is TRBJ2-2, the V gene TRBV18, with TRBD2 matching 12 bases. Sequenced sample: naive CD4+ T cells sorted from blood. Subset in this sample: CD45RA+ positively selected. This TCR came from a man younger than 40 in good health. CDR3 nucleotides: TGTGCCAGCTCACGCGGGACTAGCGGGACCGGGGAGCTGTTTTTT. Its translation: CASSRGTSGTGELFF.